The clone carrying this T cell receptor (beta chain) was seen only a few times. Antigen unknown. Trimming stripped 4 bases from V and 4 bases from J, with 21 bases between. CDR1 is SGHRS, CDR2 YFSETQ, per germline. The CDR3 covers 16 residues. TCRdb called the 5' RACE reads again in MiXCR, with one record for every CDR3 protein. The table records fewer than 750,000 distinct CDR3 sequences, under 20% of them present only once. The entry originates in a study of CD8 T cells in ankylosing spondylitis. Study outcomes and limitations: Matched synovial fluid from ankylosing spondylitis patients was reported to be enriched for disease-linked clones. It appeared that ankylosing spondylitis blood was characterized by a TCR beta motif of fewer than 10 highly homologous variants.

The clonotype was recovered from a male donor with ankylosing spondylitis. The V and J genes are TRBV5-1 and TRBJ2-7, with D tentatively TRBD1 or TRBD2 (5 bases each). Sequenced sample: blood, either unsorted or a sorted T cell fraction (not recorded which). The CDR3 DNA follows: TGCGCCAGCAGCCCCAGTTCCGGGACCGGCGGGTACGAGCAGTACTTC. This gives the protein CASSPSSGTGGYEQYF.